What follows are 29 T cell receptor beta chains derived from one specimen sequenced in a study of control samples from healthy donors and cancer patients. The protocol was immunoSEQ multiplex PCR, while the TCRdb copy is restricted to in-frame clones and leaves out a portion. The sample records about 140,000 clones, about 90% being singletons. Input material: blood. The receptors derive from a man aged 18 to 29 in good health.

V and J are TRBV29-1 and TRBJ2-3, with 10 positions matching TRBD2. CDR1 is SQVTM, CDR2 ANQGSEA, per germline. The CDR3 is made up of 16 amino acids. The ends lost 7 bases at V and 2 bases at J; junction bases unmatched: 12. CDR3 amino acids: CSAHPNSGGYTDTQYF. The CDR3 bases are TGCAGCGCTCATCCCAATAGCGGGGGGTACACAGATACGCAGTATTTT.

The V call is TRBV5-1, the J call TRBJ2-2; no clear D gene. Germline assignment: CDR1 SGHRS and CDR2 YFSETQ. This CDR3 has 15 residues. Trimming took 5 bases from V and 4 from J, leaving 15 bases between them. Here the CDR3 reads CASSLDPSGTGELFF. The CDR3, as DNA: TGCGCCAGCAGTCTGGACCCGTCTGGCACCGGGGAGCTGTTTTTT.

The table lists this clone with a few counts. The rearrangement joins TRBV19 to TRBJ1-2; the D gene is possibly TRBD1 (6 bases). Trimming took off 3 bases at V and 8 bases at J, with 13 bases between the two ends. The CDR3 totals 13 residues. From germline, CDR1 is LNHDA and CDR2 SQIVND (reference sequence). The CDR3 DNA reads TGTGCCAGTAGTATTGACAGGAGGAACGGCTACACCTTC. Translated: CASSIDRRNGYTF.

The genes are TRBV27 and TRBJ2-1; 9 nucleotides agree with TRBD1. Per the germline V gene, CDR1 is MNHEY and CDR2 is SMNVEV (reference sequence). After removal of 6 bases from V and 4 bases from J, the junction contained 4 bases not matched to a gene. The CDR3 consists of 14 residues. The CDR3 here is CASSPTGGYNEQFF. CDR3 sequence (DNA): TGTGCCAGCAGCCCGACAGGGGGTTACAATGAGCAGTTCTTC.

The chain recombines TRBV2 with TRBJ2-1, with TRBD2 matching 8 bases. This CDR3 comprises 15 residues. The junction had 5 bases not matched to a gene; V was cut back by 4 bases and J by 3 bases. Germline CDR1 SNHLY, CDR2 FYNNEI. CDR3 coding DNA: TGTGCCAGCAGTGTATTGGCGGGGGGCTACAATGAGCAGTTCTTC. As protein: CASSVLAGGYNEQFF.

The chain couples TRBV27 to TRBJ1-5, with 9 bases identical to TRBD1. J lost 3 bases, V lost 5 bases, and 11 bases had no gene match. This CDR3 has 17 residues. Germline CDR1 is MNHEY and CDR2 is SMNVEV (reference sequence). The CDR3 DNA sequence: TGTGCCAGCAGTCTCTCGGGACAGGGAGGGTACAATCAGCCCCAGCATTTT. This gives the protein CASSLSGQGGYNQPQHF.

This clone was found a few times. This chain links TRBV9 with TRBJ2-1; D is undetermined. The CDR3 has 16 amino acids. The V gene's germline CDR1 is SGDLS and CDR2 YYNGEE. Trimming stripped 0 bases from V and 0 bases from J, with 10 bases between. CDR3 sequence: CASSVARASSYNEQFF. The DNA for the CDR3 is TGTGCCAGCAGCGTAGCACGAGCGAGCTCCTACAATGAGCAGTTCTTC. The whole variable domain, remainder taken from reference TRBV9 and TRBJ2-1, is DSGVTQTPKHLITATGQRVTLRCSPRSGDLSVYWYQQSLDQGLQFLIQYYNGEERAKGNILERFSAQQFPDLHSELNLSSLELGDSALYFCASSVARASSYNEQFFGPGTRLTVL.

V usage is TRBV7-9 and J usage is TRBJ1-1; the match to TRBD1 covers 10 bases. This CDR3 contains 14 residues. V lost 4 bases to trimming and J lost 1 base; unmatched junction nucleotides: 0. Germline lookup yields CDR1 SEHNR and CDR2 FQNEAQ (reference sequence). In nucleotides, the CDR3 is TGTGCCAGCAGCTGGGACAGGGGGAACACTGAAGCTTTCTTT. This translates into CASSWDRGNTEAFF. Based on the CDR3 plus reference TRBV7-9 and TRBJ1-1, the full variable domain is DTGVSQNPRHKITKRGQNVTFRCDPISEHNRLYWYRQTLGQGPEFLTYFQNEAQLEKSRLLSDRFSAERPKGSFSTLEIQRTEQGDSAMYLCASSWDRGNTEAFFGQGTRLTVV.

V usage is TRBV19 and J usage is TRBJ2-3, with D maybe TRBD1 (6 bases). The CDR3 is made up of 14 amino acids. Looked up from germline, CDR1 is LNHDA and CDR2 is SQIVND (reference sequence). The V end was cut by 5 bases, the J end by 5 bases, with 14 bases between. The CDR3 sequence: CASSVRGGIDTQYF. In DNA form, the CDR3 reads TGTGCCAGTAGTGTCCGAGGGGGAATAGATACGCAGTATTTT.

V gene TRBV5-4 combines with J gene TRBJ2-1, with 7 nucleotides matching TRBD1. CDR1 is SGHNT and CDR2 is YYREEE in the germline V gene (reference sequence). CDR3 length: 14 amino acids. V lost 2 bases, J lost 7 bases, and 6 bases stayed unmatched. Written as DNA, the CDR3 is TGTGCCAGCAGCTTTACAGGGGATTGGAATGAGCAGTTCTTC. Encoded protein: CASSFTGDWNEQFF.

The chain links TRBV19 to TRBJ1-6, with 7 nucleotides matching TRBD1. Looked up from germline, CDR1 is LNHDA and CDR2 is SQIVND (reference sequence). This CDR3 is 15 amino acids long. J lost 7 bases, V lost 4 bases, and 7 bases had no gene match. DNA for the CDR3: TGTGCCAGTAGTAGAACGACAGGGTGGAATTCACCCCTCCACTTT. Residues: CASSRTTGWNSPLHF.

The rearrangement joins TRBV9 to TRBJ1-2; 9 nucleotides match TRBD1. CDR1 and CDR2 from the germline V gene are SGDLS and YYNGEE. Trimming cost V 4 bases and J 4 bases; bases outside gene matches: 8. This CDR3 spans 15 amino acids. This CDR3 is CASSIGTGNGYGYTF. In nucleotides, the CDR3 is TGTGCCAGCAGCATAGGGACAGGGAATGGCTATGGCTACACCTTC.

The chain has TRBV9 and TRBJ2-5; possible D gene TRBD2, 6 bases. The CDR3 contains 13 residues. CDR1 is SGDLS, CDR2 YYNGEE, per germline. The V end was cut by 0 bases, the J end by 5 bases, with 8 bases between. The CDR3: CASSVDGGETQYF. Written as DNA, the CDR3 is TGTGCCAGCAGCGTAGACGGGGGTGAGACCCAGTACTTC.

The CDR3 sequence: CASSRNGLAGANNEQFF. CDR3 coding DNA: TGTGCCAGCTCACGCAATGGGCTAGCGGGGGCTAACAATGAGCAGTTCTTC. The J gene is TRBJ2-1, the V gene TRBV18; 10 positions match TRBD2. The CDR3 sequence is 17 residues long. With 4 bases clipped from V and 5 bases from J, the junction kept 11 bases outside the gene matches. Germline values: CDR1 KGHSH, CDR2 LQKENI.

This sequence joins TRBV5-1 and TRBJ2-3; TRBD1 aligns across 7 bases. This CDR3 contains 15 residues. CDR1 and CDR2 (germline): SGHRS, YFSETQ. After removal of 2 bases from V and 5 bases from J, the junction contained 8 bases not matched to a gene. CDR3 loop: CASSLTGAAVDTQYF. The CDR3 DNA sequence: TGCGCCAGCAGCTTAACAGGGGCCGCGGTAGATACGCAGTATTTT.

The chain joins TRBV3-1 (or the pseudogene TRBV3-2) to TRBJ2-1; D is unclear. The CDR3 contains 14 residues. Trimming stripped 0 bases from V and 6 bases from J, with 9 bases between. CDR1 LGHDT and CDR2 YNNKEL come from the germline V gene (reference sequence). This chain's CDR3 is CASSQETLLNEQFF. The CDR3 coding sequence is TGTGCCAGCAGCCAAGAGACCCTTCTCAATGAGCAGTTCTTC.

The V call is TRBV5-1, the J call TRBJ2-2; D unclear. V was pared by 1 base and J by 5 bases, with 12 bases between. CDR3 length equals 15 residues. CDR1 and CDR2 from the germline V gene are SGHRS and YFSETQ. CDR3 sequence (DNA): TGCGCCAGCAGCTTGTCAGCCTTAGGTACCGGGGAGCTGTTTTTT. It codes for CASSLSALGTGELFF. Together with reference TRBV5-1 and TRBJ2-2, the CDR3 gives the full variable domain: KAGVTQTPRYLIKTRGQQVTLSCSPISGHRSVSWYQQTPGQGLQFLFEYFSETQRNKGNFPGRFSGRQFSNSRSEMNVSTLELGDSALYLCASSLSALGTGELFFGEGSRLTVL.

The chain combines TRBV7-2 with TRBJ1-5; possibly TRBD1 for D (5 bases). The V and J ends lost 2 bases and 6 bases respectively, with 8 bases between them. The CDR3 contains 13 residues. In germline, CDR1 is SGHTA, CDR2 FQGNSA. The CDR3 sequence: CASSLKGFQPQHF. CDR3 coding DNA: TGTGCCAGCAGCTTAAAGGGGTTTCAGCCCCAGCATTTT.

The chain recombines TRBV6-5 with TRBJ1-2, with D possibly being TRBD1 (5 bases). The CDR3 is 14 residues long. CDR1 and CDR2 (germline): MNHEY, SVGAGI. The V end was cut by 0 bases, the J end by 4 bases, with 9 bases between. Written as DNA, the CDR3 is TGTGCCAGCAGTTACTCGGCGGGGGGCTATGGCTACACCTTC. Its translation is CASSYSAGGYGYTF.

This chain uses TRBV6-6 with TRBJ1-5; D is possibly TRBD1 (5 bases). Germline V CDR1 and CDR2: MNHNY, SVGAGI (reference sequence). CDR3 length equals 16 residues. The V end lost 7 bases, the J end lost 2 bases, and 18 bases lay between the germline ends. The CDR3 bases are TGTGCCAGCACCGATCAGGGTGTTCAGGGCAATCAGCCCCAGCATTTT. As protein: CASTDQGVQGNQPQHF.

The sample holds one count of this clone. The chain links TRBV6-5 to TRBJ2-7; tentatively, D is TRBD1 (5 bases). CDR1 is MNHEY, CDR2 SVGAGI, per germline. The CDR3 consists of 14 residues. Trimming removed 6 bases from V and 6 bases from J, with 18 bases in between. The CDR3 sequence: CASSTQGNVGEQYF. Here the CDR3 DNA reads TGTGCCAGCAGCACCCAGGGTAACGTCGGCGAGCAGTACTTC.

V is TRBV3-1 (or the pseudogene TRBV3-2) and J is TRBJ2-2, with unresolved D. Germline CDR1 is LGHDT and CDR2 is YNNKEL (reference sequence). The CDR3 contains 15 residues. Trimming stripped 1 base from V and 3 bases from J, with 9 bases between. CDR3 residues: CASSQGQIYTGELFF. The CDR3 DNA follows: TGTGCCAGCAGCCAAGGTCAGATCTACACCGGGGAGCTGTTTTTT.

The sample holds a few counts of this clone. The chain uses TRBV6-5 and TRBJ1-6, with TRBD1 matching 10 bases. The CDR3 covers 15 residues. Trimming removed 7 bases from V and 6 bases from J; junction bases left unmatched: 6. CDR1 and CDR2 (germline): MNHEY, SVGAGI. The CDR3 bases are TGTGCCAGCAAGCCAGACAGGGGGCGTAATTCACCCCTCCACTTT. The encoded protein is CASKPDRGRNSPLHF.

The chain has TRBV19 and TRBJ2-7, with D possibly called TRBD1 or TRBD2 (5 bases each). Trimming shortened V by 0 bases and J by 0 bases, and 15 bases separated the two germline ends. The CDR3 is made up of 17 amino acids. The V gene's germline CDR1 is LNHDA and CDR2 SQIVND (reference sequence). CDR3 bases: TGTGCCAGTAGTATAGAGGGACGAGGGGTCCCCTCCTACGAGCAGTACTTC. Encoded protein: CASSIEGRGVPSYEQYF.

The rearrangement links TRBV7-9 to TRBJ2-7; maybe TRBD1 (6 bases). With 3 bases removed from V and 4 bases from J, the gap between germline ends came to 10 bases. The CDR3 contains 13 residues. Germline V gene data show CDR1 as SEHNR and CDR2 as FQNEAQ (reference sequence). CDR3 coding DNA: TGTGCCAGCAGCTTCCCCGGACAGTACGAGCAGTACTTC. Translation gives CASSFPGQYEQYF.

The chain carries TRBV3-1 (or the pseudogene TRBV3-2) and TRBJ1-1; TRBD1 matches 8 bases. The trim removed 3 bases at V and 7 bases at J, leaving 7 bases unmatched. The germline gives CDR1 LGHDT, CDR2 YNNKEL (reference sequence). The CDR3 runs to 14 residues. CDR3 region: CASSHGQGSGEAFF. As DNA, the CDR3 is TGTGCCAGCAGCCACGGACAGGGATCCGGTGAAGCTTTCTTT.

The chain has TRBV27 and TRBJ1-5, with D uncertain. The CDR3 length is 15 residues. Trimming took off 3 bases at V and 4 bases at J, with 13 bases between the two ends. Germline CDR1 reads MNHEY; CDR2 reads SMNVEV (reference sequence). The CDR3 DNA reads as TGTGCCAGCAGTTTGTCGGAACCTGGAAATCAGCCCCAGCATTTT. The encoded protein is CASSLSEPGNQPQHF.

V gene TRBV19 combines with J gene TRBJ1-1, with TRBD1 matching over 9 bases. Unmatched junction bases numbered 6, after V lost 9 bases and J lost 7 bases. The CDR3 runs to 12 residues. CDR1 and CDR2 from the germline V gene are LNHDA and SQIVND (reference sequence). This chain's CDR3 is CARGTGPVEAFF. In DNA, the CDR3 is TGTGCCAGGGGGACAGGGCCGGTTGAAGCTTTCTTT.

The chain couples TRBV7-3 to TRBJ2-5, with 9 positions matching TRBD2. Germline CDR1 reads SGHTA; CDR2 reads FQGTGA. V lost 6 bases to trimming and J lost 2 bases; unmatched junction nucleotides: 7. CDR3 length: 15 amino acids. CDR3 sequence: CASSKLAGTQETQYF. CDR3 DNA sequence: TGTGCCAGCAGTAAACTAGCGGGTACACAAGAGACCCAGTACTTC.